The 16 T cell receptor beta chains given below trace back to one sample, sequenced in a study of blood T cell repertoires in COVID-19. The protocol was immunoSEQ multiplex PCR, while the TCRdb copy is restricted to in-frame clones and leaves out a portion. The table lists 55,000 to 75,000 clones, roughly 86% of them singletons. The sequencing input was peripheral blood. All receptors derive from a man aged 50-60 years with active COVID-19.

The chain carries TRBV6-5 and TRBJ1-2; the D gene is possibly TRBD1 (5 bases). V lost 6 bases and J 4 bases, leaving 15 bases between the germline ends. Per the germline V gene, CDR1 is MNHEY and CDR2 is SVGAGI. The CDR3 totals 14 residues. The CDR3 loop reads CASSPGLAFYGYTF. DNA for the CDR3: TGTGCCAGCAGCCCGGGACTAGCTTTCTATGGCTACACCTTC.

This sequence joins TRBV6-2 or TRBV6-3 and TRBJ2-3, with TRBD2 matching 11 bases. V lost 6 bases and J lost 9; bases outside the gene matches: 11. Germline values: CDR1 MNHEY, CDR2 SVGEGT. The CDR3 is 15 amino acids. The chain's CDR3 is CASSTHTSGGGTQYF. As DNA, the CDR3 is TGTGCCAGCAGCACCCATACTAGCGGGGGAGGCACGCAGTATTTT.

The chain carries TRBV6-5 and TRBJ1-5; D uncertain. Germline CDR1 is MNHEY and CDR2 is SVGAGI. The V end lost 8 bases, the J end lost 4 bases, and 12 bases lay between the germline ends. This CDR3 region has 13 residues. CDR3 DNA: TGTGCCAGCGCGGTCAGCCAGAATCAGCCCCAGCATTTT. Translation: CASAVSQNQPQHF.

The chain links TRBV2 to TRBJ2-2, with 7 nucleotides matching TRBD2. The J segment lost 0 bases and the V segment lost 7 bases, leaving 8 bases of the junction unmatched. CDR3 length: 16 residues. CDR1 is SNHLY, CDR2 FYNNEI, per germline. CDR3 amino acids: CASMYSGASNTGELFF. The CDR3 region has the DNA TGTGCCAGCATGTACAGCGGGGCCTCGAACACCGGGGAGCTGTTTTTT.

The rearrangement uses TRBV16 and TRBJ2-1, with a possible D match to TRBD1 (5 bases). Between the trimmed V and J ends, which lost 1 base and 7 bases, there was a span of 17 bases. This CDR3 spans 16 amino acids. Germline V gene data show CDR1 as KGHSY and CDR2 as FQNENV. The CDR3 DNA follows: TGTGCCAGCAGCCAATTCGGCCAGGGTGCTTGGAATGAGCAGTTCTTC. This gives the protein CASSQFGQGAWNEQFF.

CDR3 sequence: CASRGTAGYQPQHF. The CDR3, as DNA: TGTGCCAGCAGGGGTACGGCAGGGTATCAGCCCCAGCATTTT. The rearrangement uses TRBV6-5 and TRBJ1-5, with D possibly TRBD1 on 5 matching bases. Germline V lookup: CDR1 MNHEY, CDR2 SVGAGI. This CDR3 comprises 14 residues. Trimming removed 6 bases from V and 5 bases from J, with 14 bases in between.

The chain has TRBV2 and TRBJ2-7; no firm D call. Per the germline V gene, CDR1 is SNHLY and CDR2 is FYNNEI. The CDR3 length is 12 residues. The germline V and J ends were trimmed by 6 bases and 7 bases, with 13 bases remaining between them. CDR3 in DNA: TGTGCCAGCAGAGAACGGGTGTTAGAGCAGTACTTC. Translated: CASRERVLEQYF.

The table lists this clone with a few counts. The chain uses TRBV29-1 and TRBJ2-7, with 8 positions matching TRBD2. After removal of 5 bases from V and 6 bases from J, the junction contained 6 bases not matched to a gene. CDR1 is SQVTM and CDR2 is ANQGSEA in the germline V gene. This CDR3 spans 12 amino acids. DNA for the CDR3: TGCAGCGTTCCGGGGGGGCCGGCCGAGCAGTACTTC. Residues: CSVPGGPAEQYF.

This rearrangement joins TRBV6-6 to TRBJ2-3; 7 bases are a match to TRBD2. The CDR3 runs 15 residues. The V and J ends lost 3 bases and 4 bases, in that order; junction bases with no gene match: 7. Per germline, CDR1 MNHNY and CDR2 SVGAGI (reference sequence). CDR3 sequence: CASSYELARADTQYF. The CDR3 nucleotides read TGTGCCAGCAGTTATGAACTAGCGAGGGCAGATACGCAGTATTTT.

The rearrangement joins TRBV30 to TRBJ2-1; tentative D call: TRBD2 (5 bases). CDR1 GTSNPN and CDR2 SVGIG come from the germline V gene (reference sequence). CDR3 length: 13 residues. Trimming took off 0 bases at V and 5 bases at J, with 8 bases between the two ends. The CDR3 sequence is CAWSVRGNNEQFF. The CDR3 DNA follows: TGTGCCTGGAGTGTACGGGGAAACAATGAGCAGTTCTTC.

The rearrangement links TRBV11-2 to TRBJ1-3; 7 bases align to TRBD1. The CDR3 covers 16 residues. Unmatched junction bases numbered 9, after V lost 2 bases and J lost 5 bases. Germline V gene data show CDR1 as SGHAT and CDR2 as FQNNGV. The CDR3 DNA sequence: TGTGCCAGCAGCTTATTGAGGGGACAGACGAGAAACACCATATATTTT. This encodes CASSLLRGQTRNTIYF.

The V gene is TRBV19, the J gene TRBJ1-2; D gene ambiguous. The germline V gene has CDR1 LNHDA and CDR2 SQIVND (reference sequence). This CDR3 has 15 residues. The V end was cut by 6 bases, the J end by 7 bases, with 21 bases between. This chain's CDR3 is CASSLLGRGSSGYTF. CDR3 in DNA: TGTGCCAGTAGCCTTCTAGGAAGAGGGTCATCTGGCTACACCTTC.

This rearrangement joins TRBV6-4 to TRBJ2-5; possible D gene TRBD1, 6 bases. Per germline, CDR1 MRHNA and CDR2 SNTAGT. The CDR3 sequence is 13 residues long. V dropped 4 bases and J dropped 5 bases, with 11 bases sitting between them. Written as DNA, the CDR3 is TGTGCCAGCAGTGCGTCTAGGGGGGAGACCCAGTACTTC. It is translated as CASSASRGETQYF.

A remark on this clone: At one end the junction does not follow the germline gene, possibly because of a read error. The rearrangement uses TRBV2 and TRBJ2-5; D unresolved. Germline V gives CDR1 SNHLY, CDR2 FYNNEI. CDR3 length equals 13 residues. In DNA form, the CDR3 reads TGTGCCAGCACGCGGAGAAACCAAGCGACCCAGTACTTC. The encoded protein is CASTRRNQATQYF.

This chain links TRBV6-5 with TRBJ1-2; D is undetermined. This CDR3 is built from 12 residues. Trimming cost V 4 bases and J 3 bases, with 6 bases left between them. Germline lookup yields CDR1 MNHEY and CDR2 SVGAGI. DNA of the CDR3: TGTGCCAGCAGTTCCGGAGACTATGGCTACACCTTC. It translates to CASSSGDYGYTF.

The J gene is TRBJ1-1, the V gene TRBV2; D remains unclear. This CDR3 region has 11 residues. In germline, CDR1 is SNHLY, CDR2 FYNNEI. The ends were cut back, 8 bases at V and 5 bases at J, with 9 bases in the middle. CDR3 coding DNA: TGTGCCAGCCTAAGAGAGACTGAAGCTTTCTTT. Its translation is CASLRETEAFF.